The 19 T cell receptor beta chains in this list originate from one sample, sequenced in a study of breast tumors, draining lymph nodes, adjacent tissues. TCRdb called the multiplex PCR reads again in MiXCR, with one record for every CDR3 protein. The sample shows some 250,000 distinct CDR3 sequences, 30% to 35% of them seen only once. Samples came from axillary lymph nodes draining the breast cancer. The sample taken for sequencing was axillary lymph node tissue. The source is a female donor with breast cancer. Some clones in this sample may be carry-over from other donors' samples.

The gene calls are TRBV6-5 and TRBJ2-5; 12 nucleotides line up with TRBD2. Germline-derived CDR1 and CDR2 are MNHEY and SVGAGI. The CDR3 loop spans 16 amino acids. With 8 bases clipped from V and 2 bases from J, the junction kept 9 bases outside the gene matches. The DNA of the CDR3 is TGTGCCAGCTCCACCCTAGCGGGAGGGAGACAAGAGACCCAGTACTTC. Translating it yields CASSTLAGGRQETQYF.

This clonotype appeared many times. The rearrangement joins TRBV20-1 to TRBJ2-7, with 9 bases aligning to TRBD2. The V gene's germline CDR1 is DFQATT and CDR2 SNEGSKA (reference sequence). Trimming removed 6 bases from V and 2 bases from J; junction bases left unmatched: 11. CDR3 length equals 15 residues. The CDR3 sequence is CSARSASGAPYEQYF. In DNA form, the CDR3 reads TGCAGTGCACGGAGCGCTAGCGGGGCCCCCTACGAGCAGTACTTC.

At least ten counts were recorded for this clonotype. The V gene is TRBV20-1, the J gene TRBJ1-6; the match to TRBD1 covers 7 bases. The V and J ends lost 0 bases and 5 bases, in that order; junction bases with no gene match: 10. There are 17 residues in the CDR3. Per the germline V gene, CDR1 is DFQATT and CDR2 is SNEGSKA (reference sequence). The DNA for the CDR3 is TGCAGTGCTAGAGACCTACCCCGGGACAGAAATAATTCACCCCTCCACTTT. This translates into CSARDLPRDRNNSPLHF.

There are many counts of this clonotype. The J gene is TRBJ1-3, the V gene TRBV6-5, with D uncertain. CDR1 and CDR2 (germline): MNHEY, SVGAGI. Deletions cut 7 bases from V and 4 bases from J, with 14 bases between. This CDR3 has 14 amino acids. The CDR3: CASTPGRLGNTIYF. DNA of the CDR3: TGTGCCAGCACCCCCGGGAGGCTGGGAAACACCATATATTTT.

The J gene is TRBJ1-2, the V gene TRBV5-1; no reliable D call. V was pared by 4 bases and J by 8 bases, with 21 bases between. The germline CDR1 and CDR2 sequences are SGHRS and YFSETQ. The CDR3 is 15 amino acids. The CDR3 DNA reads as TGCGCCAGCAGCCAACCGGGAGGCAGGTCGGGAGGCTACACCTTC. This sequence encodes CASSQPGGRSGGYTF.

This clonotype was found a few times. A read error may be the cause here, since a much bigger clone is one base away. The rearrangement joins TRBV20-1 to TRBJ2-5; 12 nucleotides line up with TRBD1. The CDR3 spans 16 residues. The V and J ends lost 1 base and 5 bases, in that order; junction bases with no gene match: 8. Germline V gene data show CDR1 as DFQATT and CDR2 as SNEGSKA (reference sequence). The CDR3 bases are TGCAGTGCTAGAGGTCCGGGACAGGGGGCGCGGGAGACCCAGTACTTC. Translated: CSARGPGQGARETQYF.

In its sample, this clonotype was seen many times. V gene TRBV9 combines with J gene TRBJ1-2; D not resolved. Deletions cut 0 bases from V and 4 bases from J, with 7 bases between. The germline V gene has CDR1 SGDLS and CDR2 YYNGEE. The CDR3 runs 13 residues. CDR3 sequence (DNA): TGTGCCAGCAGCGTAGGCAGGACCTATGGCTACACCTTC. Its translation is CASSVGRTYGYTF.

Turning to this clonotype: No conserved phenylalanine or tryptophan is present at the end of the CDR3, so a read error is the likely explanation. The DNA is left out, because the CDR3 cannot be placed on it with certainty; the CDR3 is given as TCRdb lists it. The chain recombines TRBV6-1 with TRBJ2-3; the table assigns TRBD1, which was not confirmed against the DNA. The CDR3 numbers 9 amino acids, ends counted. The V gene's germline CDR1 is MNHNS and CDR2 SASEGT. This CDR3 is CASSGDSSI.

This clonotype was recorded many times. The rearrangement uses TRBV19 and TRBJ1-2; D is unclear. Trimming pared 1 base from V and 7 bases from J, leaving 10 bases between. Germline values: CDR1 LNHDA, CDR2 SQIVND (reference sequence). The CDR3 runs to 13 residues. CDR3 residues: CASSIGPSGGYTF. The CDR3 DNA follows: TGTGCCAGTAGTATAGGGCCATCGGGTGGCTACACCTTC. Supplemented by reference TRBV19 and TRBJ1-2, the full variable domain reads DGGITQSPKYLFRKEGQNVTLSCEQNLNHDAMYWYRQDPGQGLRLIYYSQIVNDFQKGDIAEGYSVSREKKESFPLTVTSAQKNPTAFYLCASSIGPSGGYTFGSGTRLTVV.

This clonotype came up many times. CDR3 DNA: TGTGCCAGCAGCTTGGAGGGGAGCTCAGCCTACGAGCAGTACTTC. Its translation: CASSLEGSSAYEQYF. This chain uses TRBV5-5 with TRBJ2-7, with D perhaps assigned TRBD1 or TRBD2 (5 bases each). The V end lost 0 bases, the J end lost 2 bases, and 12 bases lay between the germline ends. Looked up from germline, CDR1 is SGHKS and CDR2 is YYEKEE (reference sequence). The length of the CDR3 is 15 residues.

This clonotype showed up just once. This chain joins TRBV19 and TRBJ2-5; 7 bases align to TRBD1. Germline CDR1 reads LNHDA; CDR2 reads SQIVND (reference sequence). V lost 4 bases, J lost 5 bases, and 10 bases stayed unmatched. CDR3 length equals 15 residues. The CDR3 DNA reads TGTGCCAGTAGTAGGGACAGCGACACCGGGGAGACCCAGTACTTC. Its protein is CASSRDSDTGETQYF. Drawing the rest from reference TRBV19 and TRBJ2-5, the complete variable domain is DGGITQSPKYLFRKEGQNVTLSCEQNLNHDAMYWYRQDPGQGLRLIYYSQIVNDFQKGDIAEGYSVSREKKESFPLTVTSAQKNPTAFYLCASSRDSDTGETQYFGPGTRLLVL.

This clonotype was detected many times. This chain joins TRBV25-1 and TRBJ1-3; D is unresolved. This CDR3 is built from 14 residues. Germline-derived CDR1 and CDR2 are MGHDK and SYGVNS. The V end lost 6 bases, the J end lost 0 bases, and 9 bases lay between the germline ends. CDR3 sequence (DNA): TGTGCCAGCAGGGACGGACCCTCTGGAAACACCATATATTTT. Protein sequence: CASRDGPSGNTIYF.

V is TRBV14 and J is TRBJ2-5; a weak D match, TRBD1 (6 bases). Trimming took off 0 bases at V and 3 bases at J, with 14 bases between the two ends. The germline gives CDR1 SGHDN, CDR2 FVKESK. The CDR3 contains 16 residues. CDR3 in DNA: TGTGCCAGCAGCCAAGACAGCAGGGGAATGGAAGAGACCCAGTACTTC. This codes for CASSQDSRGMEETQYF. The full variable domain, with the rest looked up from reference TRBV14 and TRBJ2-5, is EAGVTQFPSHSVIEKGQTVTLRCDPISGHDNLYWYRRVMGKEIKFLLHFVKESKQDESGMPNNRFLAERTGGTYSTLKVQPAELEDSGVYFCASSQDSRGMEETQYFGPGTRLLVL.

As regards this clonotype: No conserved phenylalanine or tryptophan is present at the end of the CDR3, so a read error is the likely explanation. This chain connects TRBV7-7 to TRBJ2-5, with D perhaps matching TRBD2 (6 bases). CDR1 and CDR2 (germline): SSHAT, FNYEAQ (reference sequence). The CDR3 loop spans 14 amino acids. DNA of the CDR3: TGTGCTAGCAGACCAGCGGGCCTGGGAGAGACCCAGTACCTC. Translated: CASRPAGLGETQYL.

This clonotype came up many times. The genes are TRBV7-2 and TRBJ1-3; the D gene is possibly TRBD1 (6 bases). This CDR3 has 15 residues. Trimming pared 0 bases from V and 4 bases from J, leaving 10 bases between. Germline V gene lookup returns CDR1 SGHTA and CDR2 FQGNSA. The DNA of the CDR3 is TGTGCCAGCAGCTTAGCCAGGACAGAAGGAAACACCATATATTTT. Its protein is CASSLARTEGNTIYF.

The chain carries TRBV10-3 and TRBJ2-3; 8 positions match TRBD1. The CDR3 runs 12 residues. Trimming cost V 10 bases and J 5 bases; bases outside gene matches: 5. Germline V gene lookup returns CDR1 ENHRY and CDR2 SYGVKD. The CDR3 sequence is CATGQGGDTQYF. The CDR3 DNA follows: TGTGCCACTGGACAGGGAGGAGATACGCAGTATTTT.

The rearrangement links TRBV10-1 to TRBJ2-7; D not resolved. The CDR3 totals 18 residues. Trimming left V 3 bases short and J 3 bases short, with 24 bases between. Germline V gives CDR1 WNHNN, CDR2 SYGVQD (reference sequence). The CDR3: CASSEFPGRRPVFYEQYF. CDR3 bases: TGCGCCAGCAGTGAATTCCCCGGACGGAGACCAGTCTTCTACGAGCAGTACTTC.

The chain is built from TRBV27 and TRBJ1-4; 7 bases map to TRBD1. Unmatched junction bases numbered 3, after V lost 1 base and J lost 1 base. The length of the CDR3 is 16 residues. Per the germline V gene, CDR1 is MNHEY and CDR2 is SMNVEV (reference sequence). The CDR3 region has the DNA TGTGCCAGCAGTTTATGGGGGACAGTAACTAATGAAAAACTGTTTTTT. It is translated as CASSLWGTVTNEKLFF.

This clonotype was seen ten or more times. CDR3 nucleotides: TGCGCCAGCAGCCAAGCCCCAGTCCACGAGCAGTACTTC. As protein: CASSQAPVHEQYF. This sequence joins TRBV4-3 and TRBJ2-7, with D hard to call. Trimming took 1 base from V and 5 from J, leaving 9 bases between them. Germline CDR1 and CDR2: LGHNA and YSLEER. This CDR3 region has 13 residues.